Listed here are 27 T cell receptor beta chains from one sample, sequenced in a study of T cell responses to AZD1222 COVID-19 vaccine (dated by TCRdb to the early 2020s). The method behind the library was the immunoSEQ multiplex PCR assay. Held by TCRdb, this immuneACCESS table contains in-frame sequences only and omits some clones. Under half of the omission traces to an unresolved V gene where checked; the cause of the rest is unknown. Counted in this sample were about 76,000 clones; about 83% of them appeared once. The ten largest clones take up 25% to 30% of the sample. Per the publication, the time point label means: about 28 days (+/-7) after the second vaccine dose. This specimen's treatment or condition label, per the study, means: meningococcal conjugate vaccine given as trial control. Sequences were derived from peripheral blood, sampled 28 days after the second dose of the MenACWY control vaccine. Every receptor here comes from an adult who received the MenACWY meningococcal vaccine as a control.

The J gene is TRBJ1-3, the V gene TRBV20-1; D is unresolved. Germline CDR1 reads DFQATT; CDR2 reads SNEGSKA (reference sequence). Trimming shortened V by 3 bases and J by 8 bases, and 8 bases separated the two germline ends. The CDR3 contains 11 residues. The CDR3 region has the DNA TGCAGTGCTAGGGGGTCCGACACCATATATTTT. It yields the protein CSARGSDTIYF.

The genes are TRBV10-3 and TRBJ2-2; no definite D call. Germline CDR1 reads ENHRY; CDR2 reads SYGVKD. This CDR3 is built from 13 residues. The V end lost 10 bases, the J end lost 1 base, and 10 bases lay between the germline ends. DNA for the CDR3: TGTGCCAACTCGGTCAAGAACACCGGGGAGCTGTTTTTT. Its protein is CANSVKNTGELFF.

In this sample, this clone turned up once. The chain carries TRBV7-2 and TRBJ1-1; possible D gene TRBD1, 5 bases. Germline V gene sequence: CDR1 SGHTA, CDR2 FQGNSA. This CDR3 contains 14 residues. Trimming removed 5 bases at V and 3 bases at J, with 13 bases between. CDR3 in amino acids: CASSIRTGYTEAFF. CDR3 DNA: TGTGCCAGCAGCATCCGAACAGGTTACACTGAAGCTTTCTTT.

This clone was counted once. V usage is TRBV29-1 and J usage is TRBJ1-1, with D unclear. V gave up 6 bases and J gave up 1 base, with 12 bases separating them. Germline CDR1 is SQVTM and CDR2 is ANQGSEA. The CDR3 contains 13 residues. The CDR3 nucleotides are TGCAGCGTCCAACAACCTCGGAACACTGAAGCTTTCTTT. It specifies CSVQQPRNTEAFF.

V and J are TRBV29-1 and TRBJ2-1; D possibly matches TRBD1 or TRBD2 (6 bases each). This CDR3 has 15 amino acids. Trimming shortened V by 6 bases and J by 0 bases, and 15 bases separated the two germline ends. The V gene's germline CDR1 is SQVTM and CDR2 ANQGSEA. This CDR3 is CSVAEGGSSYNEQFF. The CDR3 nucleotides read TGCAGCGTGGCCGAGGGGGGTAGCTCCTACAATGAGCAGTTCTTC.

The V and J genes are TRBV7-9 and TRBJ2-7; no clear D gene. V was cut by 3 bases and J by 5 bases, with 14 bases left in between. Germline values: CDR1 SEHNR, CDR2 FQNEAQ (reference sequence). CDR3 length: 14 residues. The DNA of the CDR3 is TGTGCCAGCAGCTTGGGTGGCCGCAGCCACGAGCAGTACTTC. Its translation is CASSLGGRSHEQYF.

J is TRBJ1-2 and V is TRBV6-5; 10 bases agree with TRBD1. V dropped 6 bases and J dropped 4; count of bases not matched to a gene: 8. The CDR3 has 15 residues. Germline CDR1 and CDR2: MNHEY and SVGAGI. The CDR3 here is CASRPTGTGVYGYTF. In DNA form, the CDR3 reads TGTGCCAGCAGACCCACCGGGACAGGGGTCTATGGCTACACCTTC.

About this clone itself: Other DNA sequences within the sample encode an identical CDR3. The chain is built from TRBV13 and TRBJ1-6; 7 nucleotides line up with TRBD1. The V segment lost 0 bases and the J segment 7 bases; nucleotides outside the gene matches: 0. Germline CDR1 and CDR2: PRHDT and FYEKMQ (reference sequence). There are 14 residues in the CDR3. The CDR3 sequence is CASSLGQGNSPLHF. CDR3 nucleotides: TGTGCCAGCAGCTTAGGACAGGGGAATTCACCCCTCCACTTT.

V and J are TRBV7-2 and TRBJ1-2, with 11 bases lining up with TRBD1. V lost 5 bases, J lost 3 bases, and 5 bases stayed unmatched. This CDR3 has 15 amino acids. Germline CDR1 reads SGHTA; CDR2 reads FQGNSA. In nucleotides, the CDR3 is TGTGCCAGCAGCCACCGGGACAGGGGGGACTATGGCTACACCTTC. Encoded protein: CASSHRDRGDYGYTF. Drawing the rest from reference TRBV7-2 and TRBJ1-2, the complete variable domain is GAGVSQSPSNKVTEKGKDVELRCDPISGHTALYWYRQSLGQGLEFLIYFQGNSAPDKSGLPSDRFSAERTGGSVSTLTIQRTQQEDSAVYLCASSHRDRGDYGYTFGSGTRLTVV.

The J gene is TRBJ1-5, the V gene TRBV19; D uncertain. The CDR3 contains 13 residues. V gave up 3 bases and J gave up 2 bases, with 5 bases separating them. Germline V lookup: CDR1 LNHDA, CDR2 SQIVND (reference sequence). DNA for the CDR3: TGTGCCAGTAGTATTAGTCGCAATCAGCCCCAGCATTTT. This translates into CASSISRNQPQHF.

In DNA form, the CDR3 reads TGTGCCAGCAGTTACCGGTCCGCCGGGAATTCACCCCTCCACTTT. This encodes CASSYRSAGNSPLHF. This rearrangement joins TRBV6-2 or TRBV6-3 to TRBJ1-6; D gene uncertain. The CDR3 runs 15 residues. V lost 2 bases, J lost 7 bases, and 12 bases lay in between. Germline assignment: CDR1 MNHEY and CDR2 SVGEGT.

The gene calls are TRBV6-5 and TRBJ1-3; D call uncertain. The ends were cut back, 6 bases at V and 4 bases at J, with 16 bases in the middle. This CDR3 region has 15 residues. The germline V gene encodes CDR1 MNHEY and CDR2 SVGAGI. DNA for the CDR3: TGTGCCAGCAGCACGAGTGGCCCGGGAGGAAACACCATATATTTT. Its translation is CASSTSGPGGNTIYF.

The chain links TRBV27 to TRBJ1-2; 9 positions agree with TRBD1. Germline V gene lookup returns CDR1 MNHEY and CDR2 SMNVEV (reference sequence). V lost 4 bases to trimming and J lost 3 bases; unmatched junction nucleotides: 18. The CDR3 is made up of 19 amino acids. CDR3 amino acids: CASSSSRDRVSRGDYGYTF. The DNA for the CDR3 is TGTGCCAGCAGTTCCTCCCGGGACAGGGTCTCAAGGGGAGACTATGGCTACACCTTC.

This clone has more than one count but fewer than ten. CDR3 sequence: CASSQAEPQETQYF. The CDR3 nucleotides read TGTGCCAGCAGCCAAGCAGAACCCCAAGAGACCCAGTACTTC. V is TRBV3-1 (or the pseudogene TRBV3-2) and J is TRBJ2-5; unclear D gene. This CDR3 region has 14 residues. CDR1 and CDR2 (germline): LGHDT, YNNKEL (reference sequence). V lost 1 base, J lost 1 base, and 7 bases lay in between.

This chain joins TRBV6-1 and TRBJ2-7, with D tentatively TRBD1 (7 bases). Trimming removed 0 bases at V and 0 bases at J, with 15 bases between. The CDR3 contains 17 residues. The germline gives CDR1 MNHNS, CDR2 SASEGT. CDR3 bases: TGTGCCAGCAGTGAAGCGCTGCGGAGGGGGCGCTCCTACGAGCAGTACTTC. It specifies CASSEALRRGRSYEQYF.

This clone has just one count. The DNA of the CDR3 is TGTGCCAGCAGCTTGGACGGGGCAGGCCGAGAAGCTTTCTTT. Translated: CASSLDGAGREAFF. The rearrangement uses TRBV7-9 and TRBJ1-1; D might be TRBD1 (5 bases). V lost 3 bases and J lost 8, with 16 bases in between. CDR3 length: 14 residues. The germline V gene encodes CDR1 SEHNR and CDR2 FQNEAQ (reference sequence). The variable domain in full, with the rest retrieved from reference TRBV7-9 and TRBJ1-1, is DTGVSQNPRHKITKRGQNVTFRCDPISEHNRLYWYRQTLGQGPEFLTYFQNEAQLEKSRLLSDRFSAERPKGSFSTLEIQRTEQGDSAMYLCASSLDGAGREAFFGQGTRLTVV.

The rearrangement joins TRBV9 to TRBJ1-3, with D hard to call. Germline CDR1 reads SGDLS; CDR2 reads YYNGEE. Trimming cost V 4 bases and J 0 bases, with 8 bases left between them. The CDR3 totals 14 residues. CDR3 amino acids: CASSSDDSGNTIYF. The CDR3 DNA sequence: TGTGCCAGCAGCTCGGACGACTCTGGAAACACCATATATTTT.

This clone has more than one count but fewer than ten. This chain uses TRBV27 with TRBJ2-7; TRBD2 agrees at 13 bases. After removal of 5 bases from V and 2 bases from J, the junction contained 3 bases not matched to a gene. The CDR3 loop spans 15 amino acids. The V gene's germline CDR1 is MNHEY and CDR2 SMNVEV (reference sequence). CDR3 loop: CASSNGLAGAYEQYF. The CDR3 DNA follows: TGTGCCAGCAGTAACGGACTAGCGGGGGCCTACGAGCAGTACTTC.

The CDR3 DNA reads TGTGCCAGCAGCTCCAACGTAGCGGGAGCAGGAGAGACCCAGTACTTC. It codes for CASSSNVAGAGETQYF. V is TRBV5-4 and J is TRBJ2-5; 9 bases fit TRBD2. Trimming took 3 bases from V and 4 from J; bases not matched to a gene: 10. The CDR3 spans 16 residues. Germline V gene sequence: CDR1 SGHNT, CDR2 YYREEE (reference sequence).

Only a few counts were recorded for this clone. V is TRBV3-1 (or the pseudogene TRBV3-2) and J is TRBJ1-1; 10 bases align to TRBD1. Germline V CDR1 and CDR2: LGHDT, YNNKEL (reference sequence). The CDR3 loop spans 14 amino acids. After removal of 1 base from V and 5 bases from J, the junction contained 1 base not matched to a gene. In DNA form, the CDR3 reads TGTGCCAGCAGCCAAGGACAGGGGGCGACTGAAGCTTTCTTT. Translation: CASSQGQGATEAFF.

The DNA for the CDR3 is TGTGCCAGCAATCAAGGAGGGGGGTTCGATGAAAAACTGTTTTTT. It specifies CASNQGGGFDEKLFF. This chain joins TRBV6-5 and TRBJ1-4, with TRBD1 as a possible D gene (6 bases). Germline CDR1 reads MNHEY; CDR2 reads SVGAGI. The CDR3 has 15 residues. V dropped 7 bases and J dropped 6 bases, with 18 bases sitting between them.

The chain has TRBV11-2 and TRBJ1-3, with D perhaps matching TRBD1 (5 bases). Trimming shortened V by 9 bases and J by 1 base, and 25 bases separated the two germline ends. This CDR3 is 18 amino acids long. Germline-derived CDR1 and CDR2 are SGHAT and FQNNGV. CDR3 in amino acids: CASQTAGGPGISGNTIYF. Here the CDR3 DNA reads TGTGCCAGTCAGACGGCGGGGGGTCCGGGCATATCTGGAAACACCATATATTTT. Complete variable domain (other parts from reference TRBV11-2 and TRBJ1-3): EAGVAQSPRYKIIEKRQSVAFWCNPISGHATLYWYQQILGQGPKLLIQFQNNGVVDDSQLPKDRFSAERLKGVDSTLKIQPAKLEDSAVYLCASQTAGGPGISGNTIYFGEGSWLTVV.

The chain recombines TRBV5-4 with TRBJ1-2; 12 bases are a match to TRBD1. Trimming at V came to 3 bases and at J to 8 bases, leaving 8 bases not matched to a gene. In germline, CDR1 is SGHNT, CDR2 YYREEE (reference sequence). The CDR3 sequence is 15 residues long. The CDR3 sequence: CASSSFRDRGRGYTF. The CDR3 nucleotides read TGTGCCAGCAGCTCATTTCGGGACAGGGGGCGAGGCTACACCTTC.

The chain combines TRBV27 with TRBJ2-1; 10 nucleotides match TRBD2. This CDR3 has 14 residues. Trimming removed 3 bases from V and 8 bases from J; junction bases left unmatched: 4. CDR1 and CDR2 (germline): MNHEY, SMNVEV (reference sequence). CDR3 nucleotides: TGTGCCAGCAGTTTCAGCGGGAGGGGGGATGAGCAGTTCTTC. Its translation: CASSFSGRGDEQFF.

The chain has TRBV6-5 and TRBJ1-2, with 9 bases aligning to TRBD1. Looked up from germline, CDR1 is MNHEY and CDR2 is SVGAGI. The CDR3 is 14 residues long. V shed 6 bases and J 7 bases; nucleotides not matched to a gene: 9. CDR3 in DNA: TGTGCCAGCAGCCGGGACAGGGAGAGGAGTGGCTACACCTTC. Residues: CASSRDRERSGYTF.

The CDR3 spells CASSLIDSQNTEAFF. The CDR3 DNA follows: TGTGCCAGCAGCCTAATCGACAGCCAGAACACTGAAGCTTTCTTT. This chain joins TRBV7-6 and TRBJ1-1; maybe TRBD1 (5 bases). CDR3 length: 15 residues. V shed 5 bases and J shed 1 base, with 14 bases lying between them. Per the germline V gene, CDR1 is SGHVS and CDR2 is FNYEAQ.

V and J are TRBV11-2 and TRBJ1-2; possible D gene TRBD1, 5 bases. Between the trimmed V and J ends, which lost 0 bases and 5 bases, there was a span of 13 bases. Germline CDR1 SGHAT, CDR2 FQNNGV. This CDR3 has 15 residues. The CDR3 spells CASSLDRTPTYGYTF. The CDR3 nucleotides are TGTGCCAGCAGCTTAGATAGGACACCGACTTATGGCTACACCTTC.